These 26 T cell receptor beta chains share one sample of origin, sequenced in a study of type 1 and type 2 diabetes patients. PCR was run on genomic DNA. A primer set of 30 forward and 13 reverse primers amplified the CDR3. TCRdb recomputed calls from the multiplex PCR reads with MiXCR, one row per CDR3 protein. The sample carries about 250,000 distinct CDR3 sequences, approximately 50% recorded once. The sample consisted of peripheral blood mononuclear cells (PBMCs). These TCRs come from a man aged 18 to 35 with type 2 diabetes.

This chain uses TRBV28 with TRBJ2-1; the match to TRBD1 covers 9 bases. Germline V lookup: CDR1 MDHEN, CDR2 SYDVKM. V lost 6 bases and J lost 2; bases outside the gene matches: 5. This CDR3 is built from 15 residues. The CDR3, as DNA: TGTGCCAGCAGAACCGGGACAGGGCCCTACAATGAGCAGTTCTTC. Amino acid sequence: CASRTGTGPYNEQFF.

Regarding this clonotype: Because the CDR3 is missing its conserved closing phenylalanine or tryptophan, this is likely a read error. The rearrangement links TRBV19 to TRBJ1-1; 9 nucleotides line up with TRBD1. Germline V gene data show CDR1 as LNHDA and CDR2 as SQIVND (reference sequence). With V trimmed by 6 bases and J by 1 base, 0 bases remained unmatched. This CDR3 is built from 13 residues. The CDR3 coding sequence is TGTGCCAGTAGGGACAGGGGGAACACTGAAGCTTTCTCT. Its protein is CASRDRGNTEAFS.

In its sample, this clonotype was seen once. This chain's CDR3 is CSARDYDRGRSEAFF. In nucleotides, the CDR3 is TGCAGTGCTAGAGATTACGACAGGGGTCGTTCTGAAGCTTTCTTT. The rearrangement links TRBV20-1 to TRBJ1-1; TRBD1 aligns across 8 bases. The V and J ends lost 0 bases and 6 bases, in that order; junction bases with no gene match: 9. Germline V CDR1 and CDR2: DFQATT, SNEGSKA (reference sequence). CDR3 length: 15 residues.

This clonotype turned up a few times. J is TRBJ2-1 and V is TRBV29-1; 8 bases align to TRBD2. The germline gives CDR1 SQVTM, CDR2 ANQGSEA. V dropped 6 bases and J dropped 6; count of bases not matched to a gene: 10. CDR3 length: 14 residues. The CDR3 reads CSVVPGLGPNEQFF. DNA for the CDR3: TGCAGCGTCGTTCCGGGACTAGGGCCCAATGAGCAGTTCTTC.

V gene TRBV4-2 combines with J gene TRBJ2-2, with TRBD1 matching over 11 bases. The V segment lost 4 bases and the J segment 7 bases; nucleotides outside the gene matches: 5. Germline-derived CDR1 and CDR2 are LGHNA and YNFKEQ. The length of the CDR3 is 15 residues. The CDR3 spells CASSPGQGAGGELFF. The DNA for the CDR3 is TGTGCCAGCAGCCCTGGACAGGGGGCCGGCGGGGAGCTGTTTTTT.

In the case of this clonotype: A much larger clone differs from this one at a single base, so this may be a read error. The chain links TRBV2 to TRBJ2-6, with D unclear. The CDR3 consists of 14 residues. The germline V gene encodes CDR1 SNHLY and CDR2 FYNNEI. The DNA for the CDR3 is TGTGCCAGCAGTAAGGCCTCTGGGGTCAACGTCCTGACTTTC. Its translation: CASSKASGVNVLTF. The whole variable domain, remainder taken from reference TRBV2 and TRBJ2-6, is EPEVTQTPSHQVTQMGQEVILRCVPISNHLYFYWYRQILGQKVEFLVSFYNNEISEKSEIFDDQFSVERPDGSNFTLKIRSTKLEDSAMYFCASSKASGVNVLTFGAGSRLTVL.

There are a few counts of this clonotype. The chain carries TRBV6-6 and TRBJ1-2; TRBD1 matches at 10 bases. The V gene's germline CDR1 is MNHNY and CDR2 SVGAGI (reference sequence). V was clipped by 2 bases and J by 4 bases; unmatched bases: 4. The CDR3 has 15 residues. The CDR3 here is CASSYGGQGSYGYTF. CDR3 bases: TGTGCCAGCAGTTACGGGGGACAGGGGAGCTATGGCTACACCTTC.

This clonotype was picked up a small number of times. The V call is TRBV10-2, the J call TRBJ1-1, with 9 bases identical to TRBD1. The CDR3 has 15 residues. Germline V lookup: CDR1 WSHSY, CDR2 SAAADI. V shed 6 bases, J shed 5 bases, and the junction held 10 bases outside the gene matches. CDR3 in amino acids: CASSPSRQGGTEAFF. DNA for the CDR3: TGCGCCAGCAGCCCATCGAGACAGGGGGGGACTGAAGCTTTCTTT.

The sample holds a few counts of this clonotype. This rearrangement joins TRBV7-9 to TRBJ2-2; 7 bases fit TRBD1. CDR3 length equals 16 residues. V lost 3 bases, J lost 4 bases, and 8 bases stayed unmatched. From germline, CDR1 is SEHNR and CDR2 FQNEAQ (reference sequence). The CDR3 DNA sequence: TGTGCCAGCAGCTTCCTACAGGGGCCGGGCACCGGGGAGCTGTTTTTT. Amino acid sequence: CASSFLQGPGTGELFF.

This clonotype has only a few counts. The V and J genes are TRBV6-6 and TRBJ2-5; D unresolved. Germline CDR1 MNHNY, CDR2 SVGAGI (reference sequence). The CDR3 is 14 residues long. Trimming cost V 2 bases and J 4 bases, with 11 bases left between them. CDR3: CASSYLGTGETQYF. The DNA of the CDR3 is TGTGCCAGCAGTTACCTGGGAACCGGAGAGACCCAGTACTTC.

With regard to this clonotype: The junction and the germline gene differ at one end; a read error may be behind it. The gene calls are TRBV2 and TRBJ1-6, with D maybe TRBD1 (5 bases). The germline V gene encodes CDR1 SNHLY and CDR2 FYNNEI. CDR3 length: 16 amino acids. The CDR3 protein is CASRGLAVSYNSPLHF. CDR3 nucleotides: TGTGCCAGCAGGGGACTAGCGGTCTCCTACAATTCACCCCTCCACTTT.

This clonotype was found a few times. The chain joins TRBV20-1 to TRBJ2-3; D unresolved. The CDR3 has 13 residues. V lost 3 bases and J 2 bases, leaving 9 bases between the germline ends. Germline V gene lookup returns CDR1 DFQATT and CDR2 SNEGSKA (reference sequence). CDR3 loop: CSARSRPTDTQYF. Written as DNA, the CDR3 is TGCAGTGCTAGGAGCCGGCCCACAGATACGCAGTATTTT.

V and J are TRBV30 and TRBJ1-5; D remains unclear. This CDR3 region has 13 residues. Germline CDR1 is GTSNPN and CDR2 is SVGIG (reference sequence). Trimming pared 1 base from V and 1 base from J, leaving 5 bases between. The CDR3 coding sequence is TGTGCCTGGAGTGACGGGAGCAATCAGCCCCAGCATTTT. Protein: CAWSDGSNQPQHF. The full variable domain, rest sourced from reference TRBV30 and TRBJ1-5, is SQTIHQWPATLVQPVGSPLSLECTVEGTSNPNLYWYRQAAGRGLQLLFYSVGIGQISSEVPQNLSASRPQDRQFILSSKKLLLSDSGFYLCAWSDGSNQPQHFGDGTRLSIL.

This clonotype was counted between two and nine times. V gene TRBV20-1 combines with J gene TRBJ1-1; weak D call: TRBD1 (5 bases). The CDR3 covers 13 residues. Trimming removed 6 bases at V and 4 bases at J, with 15 bases between. The germline V gene encodes CDR1 DFQATT and CDR2 SNEGSKA (reference sequence). CDR3 in DNA: TGCAGTGCCCCCCGGGCAGGGAGCACTGAAGCTTTCTTT. Translation gives CSAPRAGSTEAFF.

The chain carries TRBV9 and TRBJ2-3, with a weak D call TRBD1 (5 bases). CDR1 and CDR2 (germline): SGDLS, YYNGEE. V dropped 3 bases and J dropped 6 bases, with 17 bases sitting between them. There are 15 residues in the CDR3. The CDR3 spells CASSGGVVSLDTQYF. Written as DNA, the CDR3 is TGTGCCAGCAGCGGGGGCGTTGTAAGTCTGGATACGCAGTATTTT.

V is TRBV12-3 or TRBV12-4 and J is TRBJ2-7; 7 bases fit TRBD2. Trimming at V came to 6 bases and at J to 6 bases, leaving 8 bases not matched to a gene. The CDR3 spans 13 residues. CDR3 amino acids: CASSQWDYGEQYF. DNA for the CDR3: TGTGCCAGCAGCCAATGGGACTACGGCGAGCAGTACTTC.

About this clonotype: Possible read error: a much larger clone is one base away. The chain joins TRBV12-3 or TRBV12-4 to TRBJ2-6; possibly TRBD2 for D (6 bases). The CDR3 contains 16 residues. V lost 6 bases to trimming and J lost 1 base, with 13 bases between them. This chain's CDR3 is CASSGRGSSGANVLTF. The CDR3 DNA reads as TGTGCCAGCAGCGGTCGGGGGAGTTCTGGGGCCAACGTCCTGACTTTC.

This clonotype was counted between two and nine times. The V call is TRBV19, the J call TRBJ2-7, with D perhaps matching TRBD1 (5 bases). The germline V and J ends were trimmed by 0 bases and 6 bases, with 15 bases remaining between them. CDR1 is LNHDA, CDR2 SQIVND, per germline (reference sequence). The CDR3 consists of 15 residues. CDR3 DNA sequence: TGTGCCAGTAGTATAGAGGACACTACGGGTTCCGAGCAGTACTTC. Translation: CASSIEDTTGSEQYF.

This chain joins TRBV7-3 and TRBJ2-5; perhaps TRBD1 as D (5 bases). The CDR3 loop spans 15 amino acids. With 5 bases removed from V and 1 base from J, the gap between germline ends came to 14 bases. Germline lookup yields CDR1 SGHTA and CDR2 FQGTGA. The DNA of the CDR3 is TGTGCCAGCAGCGTAGGGGCACCCATCCAAGAGACCCAGTACTTC. It encodes CASSVGAPIQETQYF.

The chain uses TRBV7-8 and TRBJ2-7, with D possibly being TRBD2 (6 bases). The V gene lost 5 bases and the J gene lost 0 bases, with 17 bases spanning the gap. The CDR3 has 16 residues. The germline CDR1 and CDR2 sequences are SGHVS and FQNEAQ. The CDR3 DNA follows: TGTGCCAGCAGCGACTCCGGGAGAATAAGCTCCTACGAGCAGTACTTC. This gives the protein CASSDSGRISSYEQYF.

The gene calls are TRBV15 and TRBJ1-5, with D maybe TRBD1 (5 bases). The germline V gene has CDR1 LNHNV and CDR2 YYDKDF (reference sequence). The CDR3 has 13 amino acids. Trimming pared 0 bases from V and 5 bases from J, leaving 5 bases between. CDR3 DNA: TGTGCCACCAGCAGAGAGGGGGATCAGCCCCAGCATTTT. It yields the protein CATSREGDQPQHF.

This clonotype has just a few counts. The chain has TRBV7-2 and TRBJ1-1; D is uncertain. Germline CDR1 and CDR2: SGHTA and FQGNSA. The germline V and J ends were trimmed by 1 base and 3 bases, with 12 bases remaining between them. The CDR3 has 15 residues. The CDR3 region has the DNA TGTGCCAGCAGCTTAGGGCCCCGGCGGGACACTGAAGCTTTCTTT. Translated, it gives CASSLGPRRDTEAFF.

There are a few counts of this clonotype. This chain joins TRBV19 and TRBJ2-7, with 7 bases that match TRBD2. The V segment lost 6 bases and the J segment 5 bases; nucleotides outside the gene matches: 1. The length of the CDR3 is 11 residues. Per the germline V gene, CDR1 is LNHDA and CDR2 is SQIVND (reference sequence). The chain's CDR3 is CASSRGDEQYF. CDR3 bases: TGTGCCAGTAGCCGGGGGGACGAGCAGTACTTC.

In this sample, this clonotype turned up a few times. The genes are TRBV9 and TRBJ2-7; D may be TRBD2 (6 bases). This CDR3 is 14 amino acids long. CDR1 is SGDLS, CDR2 YYNGEE, per germline. V lost 0 bases to trimming and J lost 6 bases, with 13 bases between them. The chain's CDR3 is CASSVVGGESEQYF. CDR3 coding DNA: TGTGCCAGCAGCGTAGTCGGAGGGGAATCCGAGCAGTACTTC.

This chain uses TRBV7-2 with TRBJ2-2, with D hard to call. The CDR3 is 16 amino acids. V lost 0 bases to trimming and J lost 2 bases, with 10 bases between them. The germline CDR1 and CDR2 sequences are SGHTA and FQGNSA. In DNA, the CDR3 is TGTGCCAGCAGCTTAGCGGGTACTACCAACACCGGGGAGCTGTTTTTT. Translation: CASSLAGTTNTGELFF.

The rearrangement joins TRBV6-6 to TRBJ2-5; D perhaps matches TRBD1 (5 bases). This CDR3 region has 11 residues. Trimming left V 8 bases short and J 5 bases short, with 9 bases between. The germline CDR1 and CDR2 sequences are MNHNY and SVGAGI (reference sequence). In DNA form, the CDR3 reads TGTGCCAGCGGGGCGGCGGAGACCCAGTACTTC. Translation: CASGAAETQYF.